One and the same sample provided the 5 T cell receptor beta chains below, sequenced in a study of T cells after yellow fever vaccination. TCRdb recomputed calls from the 5' RACE reads with MiXCR, one row per CDR3 protein. The sample has 500,000 to 650,000 distinct CDR3 sequences; about a sixth are singletons. The specimen was PBMCs, collected less than 6 days after the first yellow fever vaccination. These receptors all stem from a man in his late teens or twenties who received the YFV17D yellow fever vaccine.

V and J are TRBV7-6 and TRBJ2-7; a weak D match, TRBD1 (6 bases). The CDR3 totals 14 residues. V was clipped by 2 bases and J by 7 bases, with 15 bases between them. Per the germline V gene, CDR1 is SGHVS and CDR2 is FNYEAQ. The CDR3 bases are TGTGCCAGCAGCTTAAAAGGCAGGGGTTATGAGCAGTACTTC. Translation gives CASSLKGRGYEQYF.

There are many counts of this clonotype. The genes are TRBV7-2 and TRBJ1-1, with D maybe TRBD1 (5 bases). The V end was cut by 6 bases, the J end by 3 bases, with 14 bases between. The CDR3 length is 14 residues. Germline loops: CDR1 SGHTA, CDR2 FQGNSA. In DNA form, the CDR3 reads TGTGCCAGCAGATCCTTCGGGGGGGACACTGAAGCTTTCTTT. Translation: CASRSFGGDTEAFF.

The V and J genes are TRBV4-2 and TRBJ1-3; D uncertain. The germline V and J ends were trimmed by 1 base and 2 bases, with 12 bases remaining between them. Looked up from germline, CDR1 is LGHNA and CDR2 is YNFKEQ. The CDR3 covers 16 residues. CDR3 in amino acids: CASSQVPGKTGNTIYF. CDR3 coding DNA: TGTGCCAGCAGCCAAGTGCCAGGAAAAACTGGAAACACCATATATTTT.

This clonotype was seen a handful of times. The chain recombines TRBV6-5 with TRBJ1-5, with D possibly being TRBD1 (5 bases). Germline CDR1 MNHEY, CDR2 SVGAGI. CDR3 size: 16 residues. Trimming pared 2 bases from V and 1 base from J, leaving 12 bases between. Here the CDR3 reads CASSYPPGVSNQPQHF. The CDR3 nucleotides are TGTGCCAGCAGTTACCCGCCGGGGGTAAGCAATCAGCCCCAGCATTTT.

This clonotype was seen more than once but under ten times. One junction end disagrees with the germline gene, perhaps due to a read error. The chain combines TRBV6-1 with TRBJ2-1, with TRBD2 matching 7 bases. CDR3 length: 13 residues. Germline CDR1 is MNHNS and CDR2 is SASEGT. CDR3 protein: CASSEIPQRGIAF. The CDR3 bases are TGTGCCAGCAGTGAAATACCCCAGCGGGGCATAGCTTTC.